A single sample gave rise to the 29 T cell receptor beta chains below, sequenced in a study of blood T cell repertoires in COVID-19. Measured with immunoSEQ multiplex PCR; TCRdb has only the in-frame clones, and not every one. Counted here are a few hundred thousand clones, under 90% occurring once; the ten biggest clones make up roughly a tenth. The material sequenced was PBMCs or T cells enriched from blood (not recorded which). These receptors originate from a woman between 25 and 40 years old who had recovered from COVID-19.

This clone came up many times. V and J are TRBV7-2 and TRBJ1-4; tentatively, D is TRBD1 (6 bases). The CDR3 has 15 amino acids. The germline V and J ends were trimmed by 3 bases and 5 bases, with 13 bases remaining between them. CDR1 is SGHTA and CDR2 is FQGNSA in the germline V gene. The CDR3 loop reads CASSFRAGDNEKLFF. In nucleotides, the CDR3 is TGTGCCAGCAGCTTTCGGGCAGGGGACAATGAAAAACTGTTTTTT. The variable domain in full, completed from reference TRBV7-2 and TRBJ1-4, reads GAGVSQSPSNKVTEKGKDVELRCDPISGHTALYWYRQSLGQGLEFLIYFQGNSAPDKSGLPSDRFSAERTGGSVSTLTIQRTQQEDSAVYLCASSFRAGDNEKLFFGSGTQLSVL.

Details on this clone: Different DNA sequences within this sample yield the same CDR3. The CDR3 here is CASSLDSSYEQYF. The DNA of the CDR3 is TGTGCCAGTAGCCTGGACAGCAGTTACGAGCAGTACTTC. This rearrangement joins TRBV19 to TRBJ2-7; D might be TRBD1 (6 bases). The CDR3 loop spans 13 amino acids. V dropped 6 bases and J dropped 4 bases, with 13 bases sitting between them. In germline, CDR1 is LNHDA, CDR2 SQIVND (reference sequence). Drawing the rest from reference TRBV19 and TRBJ2-7, the complete variable domain is DGGITQSPKYLFRKEGQNVTLSCEQNLNHDAMYWYRQDPGQGLRLIYYSQIVNDFQKGDIAEGYSVSREKKESFPLTVTSAQKNPTAFYLCASSLDSSYEQYFGPGTRLTVT.

The rearrangement joins TRBV15 to TRBJ1-1, with D perhaps TRBD1 (6 bases). CDR1 and CDR2 from the germline V gene are LNHNV and YYDKDF (reference sequence). Trimming removed 4 bases at V and 5 bases at J, with 20 bases between. The CDR3 contains 16 residues. The CDR3 region has the DNA TGTGCCACCAGCACCCTGGGAACAGGGTGGTTTACTGAAGCTTTCTTT. Its translation: CATSTLGTGWFTEAFF. Looking up the rest from reference TRBV15 and TRBJ1-1 gives the full variable domain: DAMVIQNPRYQVTQFGKPVTLSCSQTLNHNVMYWYQQKSSQAPKLLFHYYDKDFNNEADTPDNFQSRRPNTSFCFLDIRSPGLGDTAMYLCATSTLGTGWFTEAFFGQGTRLTVV.

The chain joins TRBV18 to TRBJ2-1, with TRBD2 matching 7 bases. This CDR3 is 16 amino acids long. Unmatched junction bases numbered 9, after V lost 3 bases and J lost 4 bases. CDR1 KGHSH and CDR2 LQKENI come from the germline V gene. CDR3 loop: CASSPFFGLDYNEQFF. The DNA for the CDR3 is TGTGCCAGCTCACCTTTTTTTGGACTAGATTACAATGAGCAGTTCTTC. The full variable domain, in which reference TRBV18 and TRBJ2-1 provide the parts outside the CDR3, is NAGVMQNPRHLVRRRGQEARLRCSPMKGHSHVYWYRQLPEEGLKFMVYLQKENIIDESGMPKERFSAEFPKEGPSILRIQQVVRGDSAAYFCASSPFFGLDYNEQFFGPGTRLTVL.

V usage is TRBV5-1 and J usage is TRBJ1-2, with a tentative D call TRBD1 (5 bases). V was trimmed by 1 base and J by 2 bases, leaving 15 bases between them. The CDR3 length is 16 residues. The germline V gene encodes CDR1 SGHRS and CDR2 YFSETQ. CDR3 sequence: CASSLTGGPGNYGYTF. The CDR3 DNA is TGCGCCAGCAGCTTGACGGGGGGACCAGGGAACTATGGCTACACCTTC.

This clone was picked up one time. V and J are TRBV13 and TRBJ2-7, with 12 bases aligning to TRBD2. Germline values: CDR1 PRHDT, CDR2 FYEKMQ (reference sequence). There are 15 residues in the CDR3. V shed 5 bases and J 6 bases; nucleotides not matched to a gene: 8. CDR3 sequence (DNA): TGTGCCAGCAGCATCCGACTAGCGGGAGCGGGCGAGCAGTACTTC. Residues: CASSIRLAGAGEQYF. Drawing the rest from reference TRBV13 and TRBJ2-7, the complete variable domain is AAGVIQSPRHLIKEKRETATLKCYPIPRHDTVYWYQQGPGQDPQFLISFYEKMQSDKGSIPDRFSAQQFSDYHSELNMSSLELGDSALYFCASSIRLAGAGEQYFGPGTRLTVT.

The rearrangement joins TRBV4-2 to TRBJ1-2; D gene unclear. The CDR3 sequence is 13 residues long. In germline, CDR1 is LGHNA, CDR2 YNFKEQ. V was pared by 0 bases and J by 12 bases, with 14 bases between. CDR3 DNA: TGTGCCAGCAGCCAAGATCGGGAAACATTCCACACCTTC. As protein: CASSQDRETFHTF.

The chain couples TRBV29-1 to TRBJ2-7; 8 nucleotides line up with TRBD1. This CDR3 comprises 11 residues. Looked up from germline, CDR1 is SQVTM and CDR2 is ANQGSEA. J gave up 6 bases and V 6 bases, and 4 bases lay outside the gene matches. The CDR3 DNA is TGCAGCGTCGGACAGGGAAGCGAGCAGTACTTC. The encoded protein is CSVGQGSEQYF.

The rearrangement joins TRBV5-6 to TRBJ2-7; 8 nucleotides line up with TRBD1. CDR1 is SGHDT, CDR2 YYEEEE, per germline. The CDR3 sequence is 13 residues long. The trim removed 6 bases at V and 13 bases at J, leaving 15 bases unmatched. The CDR3 reads CASTSGGPGPSYF. The CDR3 nucleotides read TGTGCCAGCACCTCAGGGGGCCCCGGACCCTCATACTTC. The full variable domain, completed using reference TRBV5-6 and TRBJ2-7, is DAGVTQSPTHLIKTRGQQVTLRCSPKSGHDTVSWYQQALGQGPQFIFQYYEEEERQRGNFPDRFSGHQFPNYSSELNVNALLLGDSALYLCASTSGGPGPSYFGPGTRLTVT.

The chain is built from TRBV30 and TRBJ1-1, with D unresolved. The CDR3 runs to 13 residues. Germline V gene data show CDR1 as GTSNPN and CDR2 as SVGIG (reference sequence). The V end lost 2 bases, the J end lost 3 bases, and 10 bases lay between the germline ends. This CDR3 reads CAWSRGEDTEAFF. The CDR3 bases are TGTGCCTGGAGTCGGGGTGAGGACACTGAAGCTTTCTTT.

The CDR3 spells CASSQDPGSGELFF. In nucleotides, the CDR3 is TGTGCCAGCAGCCAAGATCCGGGGTCCGGGGAGCTGTTTTTT. The chain recombines TRBV3-1 (or the pseudogene TRBV3-2) with TRBJ2-2; a possible D gene is TRBD2 (5 bases). The length of the CDR3 is 14 residues. Looked up from germline, CDR1 is LGHDT and CDR2 is YNNKEL (reference sequence). V dropped 0 bases and J dropped 6 bases, with 8 bases sitting between them.

This chain joins TRBV18 and TRBJ2-1, with D tentatively TRBD2 (6 bases). This CDR3 contains 14 residues. V shed 3 bases and J shed 6 bases, with 12 bases lying between them. Looked up from germline, CDR1 is KGHSH and CDR2 is LQKENI. The chain's CDR3 is CASSPPTSINEQFF. CDR3 DNA: TGTGCCAGCTCACCGCCGACTAGTATCAATGAGCAGTTCTTC.

The rearrangement joins TRBV6-5 to TRBJ2-7; D may be TRBD1 (6 bases). The V and J ends lost 5 bases and 9 bases respectively, with 20 bases between them. CDR1 MNHEY and CDR2 SVGAGI come from the germline V gene. The CDR3 contains 14 residues. CDR3 sequence (DNA): TGTGCCAGCAGTAGCTCAGGCAGGGGCTCCGGGCAGTACTTC. Translated, it gives CASSSSGRGSGQYF.

This clone was recorded once. V gene TRBV18 combines with J gene TRBJ1-5; 10 bases match TRBD1. V lost 6 bases to trimming and J lost 4 bases; unmatched junction nucleotides: 3. This CDR3 region has 14 residues. Germline V gene data show CDR1 as KGHSH and CDR2 as LQKENI. CDR3 in amino acids: CASSGQGGNQPQHF. The CDR3 DNA reads as TGTGCCAGCTCCGGACAGGGGGGGAATCAGCCCCAGCATTTT.

This sequence joins TRBV7-2 and TRBJ2-1; 7 bases are a match to TRBD2. Germline loops: CDR1 SGHTA, CDR2 FQGNSA. CDR3 length: 15 residues. The V segment lost 2 bases and the J segment 11 bases; nucleotides outside the gene matches: 12. The CDR3 loop reads CASSLIYEASGKQFF. DNA of the CDR3: TGTGCCAGCAGCTTAATTTATGAGGCTAGCGGAAAGCAGTTCTTC.

This chain links TRBV5-8 with TRBJ2-1; TRBD2 matches at 7 bases. The CDR3 runs 17 residues. Germline V gene data show CDR1 as SGHTS and CDR2 as YDEGEE. Losses at the gene ends were 4 bases for V and 7 bases for J; bases not matched to a gene: 17. The CDR3 DNA reads TGTGCCAGCAGCAAGGGGACGACTAGCAAGCCGAGGAATGAGCAGTTCTTC. It yields the protein CASSKGTTSKPRNEQFF.

The table lists this clone with a count of one. The chain has TRBV5-4 and TRBJ2-7; D might be TRBD2 (6 bases). Germline V gene data show CDR1 as SGHNT and CDR2 as YYREEE (reference sequence). The V gene lost 4 bases and the J gene lost 0 bases, with 14 bases spanning the gap. This CDR3 comprises 15 residues. The CDR3: CASSHDSGPSYEQYF. The CDR3 DNA follows: TGTGCCAGCAGCCACGATAGCGGACCCTCCTACGAGCAGTACTTC.

The genes are TRBV19 and TRBJ2-7, with 10 bases aligning to TRBD2. The germline V gene has CDR1 LNHDA and CDR2 SQIVND (reference sequence). Losses at the gene ends were 7 bases for V and 7 bases for J; bases not matched to a gene: 7. The CDR3 spans 13 residues. The CDR3 protein is CASTGLAAEEQYF. In DNA form, the CDR3 reads TGTGCCAGTACCGGACTAGCGGCGGAGGAGCAGTACTTC.

This sequence joins TRBV4-2 and TRBJ2-5; TRBD1 agrees at 7 bases. CDR1 and CDR2 (germline): LGHNA, YNFKEQ. Losses at the gene ends were 3 bases for V and 5 bases for J; bases not matched to a gene: 9. The CDR3 extends over 15 amino acids. In DNA, the CDR3 is TGTGCCAGCAGCCAGGGGGACAGACTTGGGGAGACCCAGTACTTC. This translates into CASSQGDRLGETQYF.

The chain recombines TRBV7-9 with TRBJ2-1; 11 nucleotides match TRBD2. V lost 3 bases, J lost 0 bases, and 4 bases stayed unmatched. The CDR3 sequence is 17 residues long. Germline assignment: CDR1 SEHNR and CDR2 FQNEAQ (reference sequence). In DNA form, the CDR3 reads TGTGCCAGCAGCTTCCGACTAGCGGGAAGCTCCTACAATGAGCAGTTCTTC. Translating gives CASSFRLAGSSYNEQFF.

This chain joins TRBV28 and TRBJ2-7; 7 nucleotides match TRBD2. CDR1 and CDR2 (germline): MDHEN, SYDVKM. J lost 4 bases, V lost 8 bases, and 14 bases had no gene match. CDR3 length equals 15 residues. CDR3 coding DNA: TGTGCCAGCCTCGGGGGGAGGGCCTTAGGATACGAGCAGTACTTC. It encodes CASLGGRALGYEQYF.

In this sample, this clone turned up a few times. The V gene is TRBV3-1 (or the pseudogene TRBV3-2), the J gene TRBJ1-1, with D maybe TRBD1 (5 bases). The germline CDR1 and CDR2 sequences are LGHDT and YNNKEL (reference sequence). Deletions cut 7 bases from V and 6 bases from J, with 18 bases between. The CDR3 has 14 amino acids. The CDR3 loop reads CASNLDGGDAEAFF. In DNA, the CDR3 is TGTGCCAGCAACCTGGACGGGGGGGACGCTGAAGCTTTCTTT.

The chain links TRBV7-9 to TRBJ1-5, with TRBD1 matching over 9 bases. Germline V gives CDR1 SEHNR, CDR2 FQNEAQ (reference sequence). The V and J ends lost 5 bases and 6 bases, in that order; junction bases with no gene match: 5. This CDR3 has 14 amino acids. The CDR3 loop is CASSLQGAGQPQHF. The CDR3 nucleotides are TGTGCCAGCAGCCTACAGGGGGCGGGTCAGCCCCAGCATTTT.

This clone was counted once. The chain recombines TRBV18 with TRBJ2-2, with a weak D call TRBD2 (5 bases). V was clipped by 6 bases and J by 5 bases, with 16 bases between them. The CDR3 is 15 residues long. In germline, CDR1 is KGHSH, CDR2 LQKENI. For the CDR3, the DNA is TGTGCCAGCTCTTCCCTACGGACTCAGACCGGGGAGCTGTTTTTT. It is translated as CASSSLRTQTGELFF.

This rearrangement joins TRBV3-1 (or the pseudogene TRBV3-2) to TRBJ1-3; 10 nucleotides align to TRBD1. Germline trimming cut 1 base from V and 8 bases from J; bases unmatched to any gene: 11. CDR3 size: 17 residues. In germline, CDR1 is LGHDT, CDR2 YNNKEL (reference sequence). The CDR3: CASSQVGRQGASDTIYF. In nucleotides, the CDR3 is TGTGCCAGCAGCCAAGTTGGACGACAGGGGGCCTCGGACACCATATATTTT.

This chain uses TRBV6-5 with TRBJ1-1, with 10 bases lining up with TRBD1. Germline V gene data show CDR1 as MNHEY and CDR2 as SVGAGI. The CDR3 runs 13 residues. V lost 7 bases and J lost 5; bases outside the gene matches: 4. The CDR3 reads CASKGTGVTEAFF. The DNA for the CDR3 is TGTGCCAGCAAGGGGACAGGGGTGACTGAAGCTTTCTTT.

The chain has TRBV20-1 and TRBJ2-7, with 15 bases that match TRBD2. The germline CDR1 and CDR2 sequences are DFQATT and SNEGSKA (reference sequence). CDR3 length: 17 amino acids. V gave up 3 bases and J gave up 3 bases; unmatched junction bases: 9. CDR3 sequence reads: CSASTGTSGRSVYEQYF. The CDR3 DNA is TGCAGTGCTAGTACCGGGACTAGCGGGAGGTCCGTCTACGAGCAGTACTTC.

The chain has TRBV28 and TRBJ1-1; no definite D call. V was trimmed by 8 bases and J by 1 base, leaving 20 bases between them. This CDR3 has 16 amino acids. The germline gives CDR1 MDHEN, CDR2 SYDVKM. CDR3 amino acids: CASHRDPQRRNTEAFF. The CDR3 nucleotides read TGTGCCAGCCACCGAGACCCTCAACGGAGGAACACTGAAGCTTTCTTT.

The rearrangement links TRBV21-1 to TRBJ1-1; the D call of TRBD1 is as the table states it, not checked on the DNA. TRBV21-1 is a pseudogene. This CDR3 has 14 amino acids. This chain's CDR3 is CASSHRDRGTEAFF. The CDR3 DNA reads TGTGCCAGCAGCCACCGGGACAGGGGCACTGAAGCTTTCTTT.